This T cell receptor beta chain was captured in a study of T cells in Graves' hyperthyroidism and ophthalmopathy. RNA transcripts provided the source from which TCR beta CDR3 regions were amplified. The HTBI primer set drove a first-round RT-PCR of the TCR CDR3. Each CDR3 protein is one row after TCRdb ran MiXCR on the multiplex PCR reads. The data show approximately 600,000 distinct CDR3 sequences, less than 25% seen once. Germline CDR1 and CDR2: SGHTA and FQGTGA. This CDR3 spans 17 amino acids. The V end lost 2 bases, the J end lost 5 bases, and 19 bases lay between the germline ends. This clonotype was observed many times.

The receptor was derived from a man between 25 and 39 years old with Graves' ophthalmopathy. The gene calls are TRBV7-3 and TRBJ2-1; possible D gene TRBD2, 6 bases. The sequencing sample was made of blood. CDR3 protein: CASSLRGGDLLHNEQFF. The CDR3 DNA sequence: TGTGCCAGCAGCTTACGCGGCGGGGACTTATTGCACAATGAGCAGTTCTTC.